One and the same sample provided the 32 T cell receptor beta chains below, sequenced in a study of blood T cell repertoires in COVID-19. Libraries were prepared by immunoSEQ multiplex PCR; TCRdb keeps only in-frame clonotypes and omits some of them. The table shows roughly 160,000 clones, with about 80% occurring only once. The sequenced sample was peripheral blood. These receptors were obtained from a man between 65 and 80 years old with active or convalescent COVID-19.

This clone was found once. CDR3 in amino acids: CASSSNRGLSTGELFF. The CDR3 nucleotides are TGTGCCAGCAGTTCTAACAGGGGGCTGAGCACCGGGGAGCTGTTTTTT. This chain links TRBV6-2 or TRBV6-3 with TRBJ2-2; TRBD1 aligns across 9 bases. The CDR3 contains 16 residues. The germline CDR1 and CDR2 sequences are MNHEY and SVGEGT. The V gene end was trimmed by 4 bases and the J gene end by 4 bases; junction bases not matched to a gene: 7.

The chain recombines TRBV9 with TRBJ2-1; 11 nucleotides match TRBD2. The trim removed 4 bases at V and 5 bases at J, leaving 11 bases unmatched. The CDR3 is 17 amino acids. The germline CDR1 and CDR2 sequences are SGDLS and YYNGEE. The CDR3 region has the DNA TGTGCCAGCAGCCCCATAAATTTAGCGGGAGGGAACAATGAGCAGTTCTTC. Residues: CASSPINLAGGNNEQFF.

This chain uses TRBV28 with TRBJ1-6; 8 bases fit TRBD1. The CDR3 spans 16 residues. Trimming at V came to 3 bases and at J to 4 bases, leaving 5 bases not matched to a gene. Germline assignment: CDR1 MDHEN and CDR2 SYDVKM. The CDR3 spells CASSLSTGVYNSPLHF. The CDR3 nucleotides read TGTGCCAGCAGTTTGTCGACAGGGGTTTATAATTCACCCCTCCACTTT.

As DNA, the CDR3 is TGTGCCAGCAGCTTGCGACTAGCGGGAGGCGCGAGCTCCTACAATGAGCAGTTCTTC. This gives the protein CASSLRLAGGASSYNEQFF. This chain links TRBV7-3 with TRBJ2-1, with 13 bases that match TRBD2. CDR1 is SGHTA, CDR2 FQGTGA, per germline. The CDR3 is 19 residues long. The V segment lost 3 bases and the J segment 0 bases; nucleotides outside the gene matches: 8. The variable domain in full, with the rest retrieved from reference TRBV7-3 and TRBJ2-1, is GAGVSQTPSNKVTEKGKYVELRCDPISGHTALYWYRQSLGQGPEFLIYFQGTGAADDSGLPNDRFFAVRPEGSVSTLKIQRTERGDSAVYLCASSLRLAGGASSYNEQFFGPGTRLTVL.

J is TRBJ2-2 and V is TRBV7-2, with no clear D. CDR1 is SGHTA and CDR2 is FQGNSA in the germline V gene. The CDR3 extends over 16 amino acids. V was trimmed by 4 bases and J by 0 bases, leaving 12 bases between them. The chain's CDR3 is CASSSPVNANTGELFF. The DNA of the CDR3 is TGTGCCAGCAGCTCCCCAGTAAACGCGAACACCGGGGAGCTGTTTTTT.

The rearrangement uses TRBV3-1 (or the pseudogene TRBV3-2) and TRBJ2-2, with D maybe TRBD2 (6 bases). The CDR3 is 15 amino acids. The V end lost 1 base, the J end lost 7 bases, and 13 bases lay between the germline ends. Germline assignment: CDR1 LGHDT and CDR2 YNNKEL (reference sequence). The CDR3 bases are TGTGCCAGCAGCCAAGGTGAAGGGAGGATCGGGGAGCTGTTTTTT. Encoded protein: CASSQGEGRIGELFF.

The chain couples TRBV3-1 (or the pseudogene TRBV3-2) to TRBJ2-7; 10 positions agree with TRBD1. Looked up from germline, CDR1 is LGHDT and CDR2 is YNNKEL (reference sequence). The CDR3 sequence is 15 residues long. V lost 4 bases, J lost 5 bases, and 8 bases stayed unmatched. The CDR3 spells CASSRFGQGGNEQYF. The CDR3 nucleotides read TGTGCCAGCAGCCGATTCGGACAGGGGGGCAACGAGCAGTACTTC.

The V call is TRBV7-9, the J call TRBJ2-7; 7 nucleotides align to TRBD1. J was trimmed by 5 bases and V by 1 base; bases with no gene match: 5. CDR1 and CDR2 from the germline V gene are SEHNR and FQNEAQ (reference sequence). The CDR3 runs 14 residues. In DNA form, the CDR3 reads TGTGCCAGCAGCTTAGAACAGGGGCCCCACGAGCAGTACTTC. It yields the protein CASSLEQGPHEQYF.

The gene calls are TRBV29-1 and TRBJ2-6, with D tentatively TRBD2 (6 bases). Germline assignment: CDR1 SQVTM and CDR2 ANQGSEA. CDR3 length: 17 amino acids. V was pared by 7 bases and J by 0 bases, with 19 bases between. The CDR3 here is CSASRGSPHSGANVLTF. The CDR3 DNA is TGCAGCGCCTCGCGGGGTAGTCCGCACTCTGGGGCCAACGTCCTGACTTTC.

The chain combines TRBV11-3 with TRBJ2-1, with 8 nucleotides matching TRBD2. The CDR3 is 14 residues long. The germline V gene encodes CDR1 SGHNT and CDR2 YENEEA. V gave up 3 bases and J gave up 9 bases; unmatched junction bases: 7. The CDR3, as DNA: TGTGCCAGCAGCTTTAGCGGGACGGAGGGTGAGCAGTTCTTC. Residues: CASSFSGTEGEQFF. Supplemented by reference TRBV11-3 and TRBJ2-1, the full variable domain reads EAGVVQSPRYKIIEKKQPVAFWCNPISGHNTLYWYLQNLGQGPELLIRYENEEAVDDSQLPKDRFSAERLKGVDSTLKIQPAELGDSAVYLCASSFSGTEGEQFFGPGTRLTVL.

The chain joins TRBV5-8 to TRBJ2-5; D might be TRBD1 (5 bases). CDR3 size: 15 residues. Between the trimmed V and J ends, which lost 2 bases and 2 bases, there was a span of 13 bases. CDR1 is SGHTS, CDR2 YDEGEE, per germline. The CDR3 nucleotides read TGTGCCAGCAGCTTCACACGACAGATTCAAGAGACCCAGTACTTC. It is translated as CASSFTRQIQETQYF. Variable domain in full (rest from reference TRBV5-8 and TRBJ2-5): EAGVTQSPTHLIKTRGQQATLRCSPISGHTSVYWYQQALGLGLQFLLWYDEGEERNRGNFPPRFSGRQFPNYSSELNVNALELEDSALYLCASSFTRQIQETQYFGPGTRLLVL.

The J gene is TRBJ2-7, the V gene TRBV14, with a possible D match to TRBD1 (6 bases). The CDR3 spans 13 residues. CDR1 and CDR2 (germline): SGHDN, FVKESK. The V gene lost 3 bases and the J gene lost 4 bases, with 10 bases spanning the gap. CDR3 region: CASSHEQGYEQYF. The DNA of the CDR3 is TGTGCCAGCAGCCACGAACAGGGTTACGAGCAGTACTTC.

V gene TRBV11-2 combines with J gene TRBJ2-1, with D tentatively TRBD1 (6 bases). The V gene's germline CDR1 is SGHAT and CDR2 FQNNGV. V gave up 5 bases and J gave up 8 bases, with 13 bases separating them. The CDR3 contains 13 residues. Here the CDR3 reads CASSRSRGDEQFF. The CDR3 DNA follows: TGTGCCAGCAGCAGGAGCAGGGGCGATGAGCAGTTCTTC.

This chain uses TRBV7-2 with TRBJ1-1; D call uncertain. The length of the CDR3 is 13 residues. Trimming stripped 5 bases from V and 0 bases from J, with 7 bases between. Germline assignment: CDR1 SGHTA and CDR2 FQGNSA. This CDR3 is CASSQYMNTEAFF. In nucleotides, the CDR3 is TGTGCCAGCAGCCAGTACATGAACACTGAAGCTTTCTTT.

This chain uses TRBV28 with TRBJ1-2; D might be TRBD1 (5 bases). CDR3 length: 14 residues. The V and J ends lost 5 bases and 4 bases respectively, with 14 bases between them. CDR1 is MDHEN, CDR2 SYDVKM, per germline. The CDR3 DNA follows: TGTGCCAGCAGTCTATCGCAGGGCGGCTATGGCTACACCTTC. Translating gives CASSLSQGGYGYTF.

The genes are TRBV18 and TRBJ1-4, with D tentatively TRBD1 (6 bases). V lost 4 bases and J lost 8, with 20 bases in between. Germline V gene lookup returns CDR1 KGHSH and CDR2 LQKENI. The CDR3 runs 16 residues. The CDR3, as DNA: TGTGCCAGCTCACAGGGGACGACAGGTCGAGGCGAAAAACTGTTTTTT. It translates to CASSQGTTGRGEKLFF.

The V and J genes are TRBV19 and TRBJ2-1; the match to TRBD1 covers 7 bases. V lost 3 bases, J lost 5 bases, and 7 bases stayed unmatched. Germline V gives CDR1 LNHDA, CDR2 SQIVND (reference sequence). The CDR3 consists of 15 residues. DNA of the CDR3: TGTGCCAGTAGTATGGTGACAGGGCCACACAATGAGCAGTTCTTC. Protein: CASSMVTGPHNEQFF.

This clone was seen a single time. This chain joins TRBV28 and TRBJ2-3; a weak D match, TRBD1 (5 bases). Deletions cut 5 bases from V and 10 bases from J, with 19 bases between. The CDR3 is 14 residues long. Germline V gives CDR1 MDHEN, CDR2 SYDVKM. For the CDR3, the DNA is TGTGCCAGCAGTCCGATCCAGGGCCCCAAGGCGCAGTATTTT. As protein: CASSPIQGPKAQYF.

This clone came up a few times. This chain joins TRBV11-2 and TRBJ1-6; 10 bases align to TRBD1. Germline lookup yields CDR1 SGHAT and CDR2 FQNNGV. V dropped 6 bases and J dropped 10; count of bases not matched to a gene: 3. The CDR3 is 13 amino acids. CDR3: CASRGQGWSPLHF. The CDR3 DNA reads TGTGCCAGCAGGGGACAGGGGTGGTCACCCCTCCACTTT.

The chain carries TRBV7-9 and TRBJ2-7; 8 bases agree with TRBD1. Germline V lookup: CDR1 SEHNR, CDR2 FQNEAQ (reference sequence). This CDR3 has 14 amino acids. Trimming took 5 bases from V and 3 from J; bases not matched to a gene: 6. CDR3 bases: TGTGCCAGCAGCGACCGACAGGGGAACTACGAGCAGTACTTC. Its protein product is CASSDRQGNYEQYF.

This chain links TRBV5-8 with TRBJ1-6; no firm D call. The CDR3 has 14 amino acids. Trimming took 4 bases from V and 9 from J, leaving 14 bases between them. The germline CDR1 and CDR2 sequences are SGHTS and YDEGEE. CDR3: CASSPKGGSSPLHF. The CDR3 region has the DNA TGTGCCAGCAGCCCCAAGGGAGGGAGTTCACCCCTCCACTTT.

The rearrangement links TRBV9 to TRBJ1-5; TRBD1 matches at 7 bases. Germline lookup yields CDR1 SGDLS and CDR2 YYNGEE. V dropped 7 bases and J dropped 0; count of bases not matched to a gene: 4. There are 14 residues in the CDR3. CDR3 nucleotides: TGTGCCAGCGGGGACAGTTATAGCAATCAGCCCCAGCATTTT. Protein: CASGDSYSNQPQHF.

Written as DNA, the CDR3 is TGTGCCAGCAGCTTAGGTGGTGGGAGTGGGTACGAGCAGTACTTC. Residues: CASSLGGGSGYEQYF. The chain employs TRBV7-9 and TRBJ2-7; D might be TRBD2 (5 bases). The CDR3 consists of 15 residues. Germline V gene sequence: CDR1 SEHNR, CDR2 FQNEAQ (reference sequence). Deletions cut 1 base from V and 4 bases from J, with 14 bases between. Variable domain in full (rest from reference TRBV7-9 and TRBJ2-7): DTGVSQNPRHKITKRGQNVTFRCDPISEHNRLYWYRQTLGQGPEFLTYFQNEAQLEKSRLLSDRFSAERPKGSFSTLEIQRTEQGDSAMYLCASSLGGGSGYEQYFGPGTRLTVT.

The chain has TRBV19 and TRBJ2-1; D may be TRBD2 (5 bases). The CDR3 loop spans 14 amino acids. Germline values: CDR1 LNHDA, CDR2 SQIVND (reference sequence). Trimming pared 5 bases from V and 8 bases from J, leaving 16 bases between. The DNA for the CDR3 is TGTGCCAGTAGTCCCCGGGGTCCTGCGGATGAGCAGTTCTTC. This encodes CASSPRGPADEQFF.

The J gene is TRBJ1-6, the V gene TRBV3-1 (or the pseudogene TRBV3-2), with 7 nucleotides matching TRBD1. J lost 7 bases, V lost 1 base, and 10 bases had no gene match. CDR1 LGHDT and CDR2 YNNKEL come from the germline V gene (reference sequence). The CDR3 extends over 17 amino acids. In DNA, the CDR3 is TGTGCCAGCAGCCAAGTCCTTACAGGGGCGGTGAATTCACCCCTCCACTTT. Amino acid sequence: CASSQVLTGAVNSPLHF.

The chain joins TRBV5-1 to TRBJ2-1; 9 bases line up with TRBD2. The CDR3 length is 19 residues. Losses at the gene ends were 0 bases for V and 4 bases for J; bases not matched to a gene: 14. Germline values: CDR1 SGHRS, CDR2 YFSETQ. The CDR3 reads CASSLAPLIGAGGYNEQFF. In nucleotides, the CDR3 is TGCGCCAGCAGCTTGGCGCCGCTAATAGGAGCGGGAGGTTACAATGAGCAGTTCTTC. Full variable domain (outside the CDR3, taken from reference TRBV5-1 and TRBJ2-1): KAGVTQTPRYLIKTRGQQVTLSCSPISGHRSVSWYQQTPGQGLQFLFEYFSETQRNKGNFPGRFSGRQFSNSRSEMNVSTLELGDSALYLCASSLAPLIGAGGYNEQFFGPGTRLTVL.

This sequence joins TRBV14 and TRBJ2-1; 11 bases map to TRBD2. The germline gives CDR1 SGHDN, CDR2 FVKESK. The ends lost 4 bases at V and 4 bases at J; junction bases unmatched: 9. This CDR3 comprises 17 residues. CDR3 DNA: TGTGCCAGCAGCCTCGGGACTAGCGGCTATTCTTACAATGAGCAGTTCTTC. Its translation is CASSLGTSGYSYNEQFF. Drawing the rest from reference TRBV14 and TRBJ2-1, the complete variable domain is EAGVTQFPSHSVIEKGQTVTLRCDPISGHDNLYWYRRVMGKEIKFLLHFVKESKQDESGMPNNRFLAERTGGTYSTLKVQPAELEDSGVYFCASSLGTSGYSYNEQFFGPGTRLTVL.

This chain links TRBV29-1 with TRBJ1-2, with TRBD1 as a possible D gene (5 bases). This CDR3 has 14 residues. The V and J ends lost 3 bases and 1 base respectively, with 12 bases between them. Germline V gives CDR1 SQVTM, CDR2 ANQGSEA. In nucleotides, the CDR3 is TGCAGCGTTGAGATAGGGGTCGATAACTATGGCTACACCTTC. Residues: CSVEIGVDNYGYTF.

This clone was recorded once. V gene TRBV6-2 or TRBV6-3 combines with J gene TRBJ1-2; possible D gene TRBD1, 5 bases. CDR3 length: 14 amino acids. Germline loops: CDR1 MNHEY, CDR2 SVGEGT. V lost 4 bases and J 6 bases, leaving 15 bases between the germline ends. In DNA form, the CDR3 reads TGTGCCAGCAGTTCTCAGGGTCGTGGAGATGGCTACACCTTC. Translated: CASSSQGRGDGYTF.

J is TRBJ1-1 and V is TRBV7-2; maybe TRBD1 (6 bases). Per germline, CDR1 SGHTA and CDR2 FQGNSA. The CDR3 has 16 amino acids. V was shortened by 4 bases and J by 0 bases, with 15 bases between the two germline ends. The chain's CDR3 is CASSYRQAVMNTEAFF. In DNA, the CDR3 is TGTGCCAGCAGCTATCGACAGGCCGTTATGAACACTGAAGCTTTCTTT.

The chain couples TRBV19 to TRBJ2-1, with 8 bases aligning to TRBD2. The V and J ends lost 4 bases and 8 bases, in that order; junction bases with no gene match: 10. Per germline, CDR1 LNHDA and CDR2 SQIVND (reference sequence). This CDR3 region has 15 residues. The chain's CDR3 is CASSNPGLVIDEQFF. The CDR3 nucleotides read TGTGCCAGTAGTAACCCGGGACTAGTCATCGATGAGCAGTTCTTC.

The chain combines TRBV3-1 (or the pseudogene TRBV3-2) with TRBJ2-7; maybe TRBD2 (5 bases). This CDR3 has 14 residues. V lost 2 bases, J lost 7 bases, and 15 bases lay in between. In germline, CDR1 is LGHDT, CDR2 YNNKEL (reference sequence). The chain's CDR3 is CASSQFPPRREQYF. For the CDR3, the DNA is TGTGCCAGCAGCCAATTTCCACCGCGGAGGGAGCAGTACTTC.